Reported below is one T cell receptor (beta chain). The germline CDR1 and CDR2 sequences are SEHNR and FQNEAQ (reference sequence). The CDR3 contains 13 residues. Trimming took 6 bases from V and 10 from J, leaving 13 bases between them. The sample originates from a study of patients and donors after allogeneic stem cell transplantation. From the RT-PCR reads, TCRdb called clonotypes with MiXCR, one entry per CDR3 protein. In the table there are about 150,000 distinct CDR3 sequences, approximately 37% of which are singletons. The receptor was isolated from a human donor who was either an allogeneic HSCT recipient or a stem cell or donor lymphocyte infusion donor (not recorded which). It is not recorded whose cells these are; they may come from a transplant donor. Sequencing was performed on blood, either unsorted or a sorted T cell fraction (not recorded which). This chain links TRBV7-9 with TRBJ1-6; D gene uncertain. The CDR3 nucleotides read TGTGCCAGCAGGCCAGGTATAGAATCACCCCTCCACTTT. Protein product: CASRPGIESPLHF.